A single sample gave rise to the 14 T cell receptor beta chains below, sequenced in a study of T cell responses to AZD1222 COVID-19 vaccine. Method: immunoSEQ multiplex PCR; TCRdb's copy keeps in-frame clones and lacks some. The sample has 55,000 to 65,000 clones, roughly 88% seen once; the top ten hold about 15%. Material: peripheral blood, obtained on day 0 of AZD1222 vaccination. These receptors were taken from an adult in good health.

In this sample, this clone turned up once. The rearrangement joins TRBV7-6 to TRBJ2-1, with D perhaps being TRBD1 or TRBD2 (6 bases each). CDR1 is SGHVS and CDR2 is FNYEAQ in the germline V gene. CDR3 size: 15 residues. The V gene lost 0 bases and the J gene lost 10 bases, with 16 bases spanning the gap. CDR3: CASSLAGGNTGEQFF. DNA of the CDR3: TGTGCCAGCAGCTTAGCGGGGGGAAACACAGGGGAGCAGTTCTTC.

This sequence joins TRBV19 and TRBJ1-1; 7 nucleotides match TRBD1. Germline V gives CDR1 LNHDA, CDR2 SQIVND (reference sequence). V was clipped by 5 bases and J by 11 bases; unmatched bases: 17. The CDR3 is 15 amino acids. CDR3 sequence reads: CASSPTGTAYGDAFF. The CDR3 DNA reads as TGTGCCAGTAGTCCTACCGGGACAGCATACGGTGACGCTTTCTTT.

The chain carries TRBV6-4 and TRBJ2-4; 10 bases fit TRBD1. In germline, CDR1 is MRHNA, CDR2 SNTAGT. This CDR3 spans 17 amino acids. Germline trimming cut 0 bases from V and 1 base from J; bases unmatched to any gene: 3. The CDR3 region is CASSDSDRGRAKNIQYF. CDR3 coding DNA: TGTGCCAGCAGTGACTCCGACAGGGGGCGGGCCAAAAACATTCAGTACTTC.

In its sample, this clone was seen a few times. The CDR3 region has the DNA TGTGCCAGCAGCTCAGGGCTATACGAGCAGTACTTC. Its protein product is CASSSGLYEQYF. V gene TRBV11-3 combines with J gene TRBJ2-7, with D tentatively TRBD1 (5 bases). With 4 bases removed from V and 4 bases from J, the gap between germline ends came to 8 bases. The CDR3 loop spans 12 amino acids. Germline V gene sequence: CDR1 SGHNT, CDR2 YENEEA.

The genes are TRBV18 and TRBJ1-4, with unresolved D. The CDR3 covers 14 residues. The ends were cut back, 2 bases at V and 0 bases at J, with 4 bases in the middle. The germline V gene has CDR1 KGHSH and CDR2 LQKENI. DNA for the CDR3: TGTGCCAGCTCACCAGCGGCAACTAATGAAAAACTGTTTTTT. This encodes CASSPAATNEKLFF. The full variable domain, completed using reference TRBV18 and TRBJ1-4, is NAGVMQNPRHLVRRRGQEARLRCSPMKGHSHVYWYRQLPEEGLKFMVYLQKENIIDESGMPKERFSAEFPKEGPSILRIQQVVRGDSAAYFCASSPAATNEKLFFGSGTQLSVL.

CDR3 DNA sequence: TGTGCCAGCAGTTACTCCGGACAGACTGCACAAGAGACCCAGTACTTC. This gives the protein CASSYSGQTAQETQYF. This chain connects TRBV6-6 to TRBJ2-5; D is possibly TRBD1 (6 bases). CDR1 and CDR2 (germline): MNHNY, SVGAGI (reference sequence). The CDR3 is made up of 16 amino acids. Trimming took 0 bases from V and 2 from J, leaving 13 bases between them.

This rearrangement joins TRBV10-3 to TRBJ2-2; TRBD2 aligns across 9 bases. The V and J ends lost 3 bases and 5 bases, in that order; junction bases with no gene match: 4. The germline V gene has CDR1 ENHRY and CDR2 SYGVKD. CDR3 length equals 15 residues. CDR3 protein: CAISERLAETGELFF. CDR3 DNA: TGTGCCATCAGTGAAAGACTAGCGGAGACCGGGGAGCTGTTTTTT.

V is TRBV6-1 and J is TRBJ2-4; D gene unclear. Germline CDR1 reads MNHNS; CDR2 reads SASEGT. The V end was cut by 2 bases, the J end by 0 bases, with 11 bases between. The CDR3 consists of 16 residues. CDR3 sequence reads: CASSETAVLAKNIQYF. The CDR3 nucleotides read TGTGCCAGCAGTGAAACGGCAGTTCTAGCCAAAAACATTCAGTACTTC.

The J gene is TRBJ2-2, the V gene TRBV9, with D tentatively TRBD1 (5 bases). This CDR3 contains 16 residues. Trimming took 4 bases from V and 2 from J, leaving 15 bases between them. Germline V lookup: CDR1 SGDLS, CDR2 YYNGEE. CDR3 in DNA: TGTGCCAGCAGCACCGGCCGACAGCTAAACACCGGGGAGCTGTTTTTT. Translating gives CASSTGRQLNTGELFF.

This chain links TRBV20-1 with TRBJ1-2; D uncertain. Germline lookup yields CDR1 DFQATT and CDR2 SNEGSKA (reference sequence). The CDR3 length is 11 residues. CDR3 region: CRAGRDAGYTF. CDR3 nucleotides: TGCAGGGCCGGGAGAGATGCTGGCTACACCTTC.

The chain joins TRBV13 to TRBJ1-1; 8 positions agree with TRBD1. In germline, CDR1 is PRHDT, CDR2 FYEKMQ (reference sequence). This CDR3 contains 16 residues. J lost 4 bases, V lost 3 bases, and 10 bases had no gene match. CDR3: CASSFRKTGASTEAFF. The CDR3 DNA reads TGTGCCAGCAGCTTCCGGAAGACAGGGGCCAGCACTGAAGCTTTCTTT.

The rearrangement joins TRBV14 to TRBJ2-3, with D unresolved. The V gene lost 4 bases and the J gene lost 5 bases, with 16 bases spanning the gap. CDR1 SGHDN and CDR2 FVKESK come from the germline V gene. The CDR3 length is 15 residues. For the CDR3, the DNA is TGTGCCAGCAGCCCGGTGGGTGGCTTGGGAGATACGCAGTATTTT. Translating gives CASSPVGGLGDTQYF.

This clone was detected only a few times. The rearrangement uses TRBV5-1 and TRBJ2-7; 9 bases match TRBD2. After removal of 4 bases from V and 1 base from J, the junction contained 9 bases not matched to a gene. Germline V gene data show CDR1 as SGHRS and CDR2 as YFSETQ. CDR3 length equals 16 residues. CDR3 nucleotide sequence: TGCGCCAGCAGCGGAACCGGACTAGCGACTTCCTACGAGCAGTACTTC. It is translated as CASSGTGLATSYEQYF.

The chain joins TRBV19 to TRBJ2-1; perhaps TRBD2 as D (5 bases). The length of the CDR3 is 14 residues. Trimming left V 4 bases short and J 4 bases short, with 11 bases between. Per germline, CDR1 LNHDA and CDR2 SQIVND (reference sequence). CDR3 DNA: TGTGCCAGTAGTACCCTAGCTGCTTACAATGAGCAGTTCTTC. Protein sequence: CASSTLAAYNEQFF.